The 16 T cell receptor beta chains below come from one sample, sequenced in a study of OX40 agonist ivuxolimab in advanced cancers. The method was immunoSEQ multiplex PCR; TCRdb's version includes in-frame clones alone and lacks a portion of them. There are tens of thousands of clones in the sample; around 87% occur only once, and about 35% lies in the top ten. The source material was CD4+ or CD8+ T cells sorted from blood, sampled in a trial of the OX40 agonist ivuxolimab. The origin of the receptors is an adult with an advanced solid tumor such as melanoma, head and neck, liver or kidney cancer.

The gene calls are TRBV2 and TRBJ2-5; 13 bases map to TRBD2. The J call is in doubt because the DNA end fits TRBJ2-7 better. The CDR3 is made up of 14 amino acids. CDR1 is SNHLY, CDR2 FYNNEI, per germline. The CDR3 nucleotides are TGTGCCAGCAGTCGGACTAGCGGGAGAGGCGAGCAGTACTTC. It specifies CASSRTSGRGEQYF.

The rearrangement links TRBV5-4 to TRBJ1-2; perhaps TRBD1 as D (5 bases). Germline CDR1 and CDR2: SGHNT and YYREEE (reference sequence). V gave up 6 bases and J gave up 2 bases, with 14 bases separating them. The CDR3 extends over 14 amino acids. The CDR3 region is CASKGGDGNYGYTF. Written as DNA, the CDR3 is TGTGCCAGCAAGGGAGGGGACGGGAACTATGGCTACACCTTC.

In this sample, this clone turned up once. The chain carries TRBV6-6 and TRBJ2-7, with 7 nucleotides matching TRBD1. The CDR3 is made up of 13 amino acids. Germline V gene data show CDR1 as MNHNY and CDR2 as SVGAGI (reference sequence). Trimming took 5 bases from V and 2 from J; bases not matched to a gene: 3. CDR3 sequence reads: CASSPTGTYEQYF. In DNA form, the CDR3 reads TGTGCCAGCAGTCCGACAGGGACCTACGAGCAGTACTTC.

V gene TRBV6-1 combines with J gene TRBJ1-1; D is possibly TRBD1 (6 bases). The CDR3 sequence is 13 residues long. Germline loops: CDR1 MNHNS, CDR2 SASEGT. V lost 5 bases to trimming and J lost 1 base, with 8 bases between them. The chain's CDR3 is CASSLGQNTEAFF. In DNA form, the CDR3 reads TGTGCCAGCAGTCTGGGACAGAACACTGAAGCTTTCTTT.

The chain uses TRBV10-3 and TRBJ1-1, with 7 bases aligning to TRBD1. Germline V lookup: CDR1 ENHRY, CDR2 SYGVKD. CDR3 length: 17 amino acids. The ends lost 2 bases at V and 6 bases at J; junction bases unmatched: 15. CDR3 sequence: CAISEPNLRQGESEAFF. CDR3 nucleotide sequence: TGTGCCATCAGTGAGCCCAACCTTCGACAGGGTGAGTCTGAAGCTTTCTTT.

The rearrangement links TRBV5-3 to TRBJ2-1; a weak D match, TRBD2 (7 bases). TRBV5-3 is an ORF, and what it does is uncertain. Trimming pared 9 bases from V and 0 bases from J, leaving 19 bases between. CDR3 length: 16 residues. For the CDR3, the DNA is TGTGCCAAGAGCCAGGGGAGGGAGAGCTCCTACAATGAGCAGTTCTTC. Amino acids: CAKSQGRESSYNEQFF.

The count of this clone is one. V usage is TRBV6-6 and J usage is TRBJ1-2; D is undetermined. From germline, CDR1 is MNHNY and CDR2 SVGAGI (reference sequence). Deletions cut 4 bases from V and 12 bases from J, with 21 bases between. The CDR3 is made up of 14 amino acids. In nucleotides, the CDR3 is TGTGCCAGCAGTTCCCCCAACGGGGAGGCCCTCCACACCTTC. It translates to CASSSPNGEALHTF.

The rearrangement uses TRBV5-6 and TRBJ2-2, with a weak D call TRBD2 (6 bases). Trimming cost V 1 base and J 6 bases, with 13 bases left between them. There are 15 residues in the CDR3. Germline assignment: CDR1 SGHDT and CDR2 YYEEEE. The DNA of the CDR3 is TGTGCCAGCAGCTTGCTTAGCGGTCAGGCCGGGGAGCTGTTTTTT. This codes for CASSLLSGQAGELFF.

This clone was seen only once. V is TRBV4-2 and J is TRBJ2-6; 11 bases align to TRBD1. The germline V gene encodes CDR1 LGHNA and CDR2 YNFKEQ. After removal of 1 base from V and 2 bases from J, the junction contained 4 bases not matched to a gene. This CDR3 is built from 18 residues. CDR3 in amino acids: CASSQGPGQGAGANVLTF. As DNA, the CDR3 is TGTGCCAGCAGCCAAGGTCCGGGACAGGGGGCTGGGGCCAACGTCCTGACTTTC.

CDR3 region: CASSSPTGTSYNEQFF. Written as DNA, the CDR3 is TGTGCCAGCAGCTCACCTACAGGTACCTCCTACAATGAGCAGTTCTTC. The V call is TRBV7-6, the J call TRBJ2-1; D might be TRBD1 (5 bases). The CDR3 has 16 amino acids. V was cut by 4 bases and J by 0 bases, with 13 bases left in between. The germline CDR1 and CDR2 sequences are SGHVS and FNYEAQ.

The V gene is TRBV6-4, the J gene TRBJ1-1; TRBD1 agrees at 7 bases. J lost 5 bases, V lost 8 bases, and 8 bases had no gene match. There are 13 residues in the CDR3. Germline CDR1 is MRHNA and CDR2 is SNTAGT. This CDR3 reads CASSRQGGTEAFF. The DNA of the CDR3 is TGTGCCAGCTCGCGACAGGGAGGGACTGAAGCTTTCTTT.

DNA for the CDR3: TGTGCCAGCTCACCCGGCTACCGGACAGGGGAAATGAAGTACTTC. It codes for CASSPGYRTGEMKYF. V and J are TRBV18 and TRBJ2-7; 9 bases align to TRBD1. There are 15 residues in the CDR3. J was trimmed by 11 bases and V by 3 bases; bases with no gene match: 14. CDR1 is KGHSH, CDR2 LQKENI, per germline.

The chain is built from TRBV28 and TRBJ2-7; TRBD2 might be the D (5 bases). This CDR3 has 14 amino acids. The V end lost 6 bases, the J end lost 0 bases, and 12 bases lay between the germline ends. Germline V gene data show CDR1 as MDHEN and CDR2 as SYDVKM. CDR3 nucleotides: TGTGCCAGCAGCCGATTCGGGGTCTCCTACGAGCAGTACTTC. This codes for CASSRFGVSYEQYF.

The chain joins TRBV6-6 to TRBJ2-5, with 11 bases identical to TRBD2. Germline values: CDR1 MNHNY, CDR2 SVGAGI (reference sequence). V trimming: 4 bases; J trimming: 0 bases; junction bases outside the gene matches: 1. The CDR3 covers 15 residues. The CDR3 loop reads CASSSSGGYQETQYF. CDR3 coding DNA: TGTGCCAGCAGTTCTAGCGGGGGGTACCAAGAGACCCAGTACTTC.

This clone has just a few counts. This sequence joins TRBV28 and TRBJ1-5; D may be TRBD1 (5 bases). The CDR3 has 13 amino acids. From germline, CDR1 is MDHEN and CDR2 SYDVKM. V dropped 5 bases and J dropped 6 bases, with 11 bases sitting between them. CDR3 region: CASSPGGAQPQHF. The CDR3 coding sequence is TGTGCCAGCAGTCCCGGGGGAGCTCAGCCCCAGCATTTT.

V usage is TRBV19 and J usage is TRBJ2-6, with D maybe TRBD1 (7 bases). This CDR3 region has 18 residues. Germline CDR1 and CDR2: LNHDA and SQIVND (reference sequence). Trimming shortened V by 3 bases and J by 1 base, and 16 bases separated the two germline ends. CDR3 loop: CASSMFGGGVSGANVLTF. The CDR3 DNA is TGTGCCAGTAGTATGTTTGGAGGGGGCGTATCTGGGGCCAACGTCCTGACTTTC.